This T cell receptor (beta chain) was documented in a study of T cell responses to AZD1222 COVID-19 vaccine. General study results and limits: Most donors were white British, females outnumbered males, and clonal diversity was possibly underestimated. The span of vaccine-associated CD4 TCRs extended across spike, with dominance at 160-218 and 743-854.

Points on this clone: Its antigen is undetermined.

Libraries were prepared by immunoSEQ multiplex PCR; TCRdb keeps only in-frame clonotypes and omits some of them. The sample comprises about 120,000 clones, approximately 88% of which are singletons, and roughly 3.5% rests with the top ten. The TCR sequence derives from an adult in good health. Source: peripheral blood, taken on day 0 of AZD1222 vaccination.

This CDR3 is CASSQGPDRGGRAGELFF. The CDR3, as DNA: TGCGCCAGCAGCCAGGGCCCTGACCGCGGGGGGCGGGCCGGGGAGCTGTTTTTT. The J gene is TRBJ2-2, the V gene TRBV4-1, with TRBD2 matching 8 bases. Germline assignment: CDR1 MGHRA and CDR2 YSYEKL. J lost 6 bases, V lost 3 bases, and 15 bases had no gene match. The CDR3 loop spans 18 amino acids.